This T cell receptor beta chain derives from a study of blood T cell repertoires in COVID-19. Study background: The analysed material was cDNA or gDNA that came from T cells, B-cell-depleted T cells, or PBMCs.

This CDR3 has 16 amino acids. Trimming took off 1 base at V and 0 bases at J, with 11 bases between the two ends. In germline, CDR1 is LNHNV, CDR2 YYDKDF (reference sequence). Authors' data handling: Scientists estimated how many nucleated cells there were by amplifying reference gene primers. The method was immunoSEQ multiplex PCR; TCRdb's version includes in-frame clones alone and lacks a portion of them. The DNA gave D and trimming, while V, J and clone size come from that table. The sample yields about 180,000 clones, approximately 86% seen once. The specimen sequenced was peripheral blood. This clonotype was obtained from a woman older than 75 with acute or convalescent COVID-19. This chain joins TRBV15 and TRBJ2-3; D might be TRBD2 (6 bases). The CDR3 DNA sequence: TGTGCCACCAGCAGAGGAACTAGCACAAGCACAGATACGCAGTATTTT. Translated: CATSRGTSTSTDTQYF.